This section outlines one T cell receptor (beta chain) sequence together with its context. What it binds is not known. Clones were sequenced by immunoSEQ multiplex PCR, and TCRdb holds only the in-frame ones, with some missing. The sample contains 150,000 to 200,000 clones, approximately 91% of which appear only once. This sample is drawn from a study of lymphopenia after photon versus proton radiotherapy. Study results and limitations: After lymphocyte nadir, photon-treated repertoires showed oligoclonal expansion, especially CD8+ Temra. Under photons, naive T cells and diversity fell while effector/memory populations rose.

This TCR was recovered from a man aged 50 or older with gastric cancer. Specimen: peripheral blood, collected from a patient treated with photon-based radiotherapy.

The CDR3, as DNA: TGTGCCAGCAGCGTAAGGGGTGCTTTACGGTCTGGGGCCAACGTCCTGACTTTC. It translates to CASSVRGALRSGANVLTF. The V gene is TRBV9, the J gene TRBJ2-6; D might be TRBD1 (5 bases). The CDR3 spans 18 residues. Germline V gives CDR1 SGDLS, CDR2 YYNGEE. Trimming stripped 1 base from V and 1 base from J, with 15 bases between.